Listed here are 25 T cell receptor beta chains from one sample, sequenced in a study of blood T cell repertoires in COVID-19. Repertoires were generated with immunoSEQ multiplex PCR, while TCRdb's copy carries only in-frame clones and drops some. The repertoire holds roughly 330,000 clones, with approximately 85% as singletons. The sample consisted of peripheral blood. The receptor source for this set is a woman aged 45-60 years with acute or convalescent COVID-19.

J is TRBJ2-1 and V is TRBV4-1, with D tentatively TRBD2 (6 bases). Trimming cost V 2 bases and J 8 bases, with 13 bases left between them. Germline CDR1 reads MGHRA; CDR2 reads YSYEKL. The length of the CDR3 is 14 residues. CDR3 in amino acids: CASSQPSVDYEQFF. CDR3 bases: TGCGCCAGCAGCCAACCTAGCGTCGATTATGAGCAGTTCTTC.

The genes are TRBV5-1 and TRBJ2-2; weak D call: TRBD1 (6 bases). Between the trimmed V and J ends, which lost 0 bases and 1 base, there was a span of 10 bases. The CDR3 is 16 residues long. CDR1 is SGHRS and CDR2 is YFSETQ in the germline V gene. The CDR3 loop reads CASSLESGQNTGELFF. In DNA, the CDR3 is TGCGCCAGCAGCTTGGAATCGGGACAGAACACCGGGGAGCTGTTTTTT.

The chain links TRBV28 to TRBJ2-2, with 7 bases matching TRBD2. CDR1 is MDHEN and CDR2 is SYDVKM in the germline V gene. The CDR3 loop spans 14 amino acids. Losses at the gene ends were 5 bases for V and 5 bases for J; bases not matched to a gene: 5. The CDR3 DNA reads TGTGCCAGCAGTGCACTAGCGCCGACCGGGGAGCTGTTTTTT. Its protein is CASSALAPTGELFF. Based on the CDR3 plus reference TRBV28 and TRBJ2-2, the full variable domain is DVKVTQSSRYLVKRTGEKVFLECVQDMDHENMFWYRQDPGLGLRLIYFSYDVKMKEKGDIPEGYSVSREKKERFSLILESASTNQTSMYLCASSALAPTGELFFGEGSRLTVL.

The V call is TRBV6-5, the J call TRBJ2-7; possibly TRBD2 for D (6 bases). Germline values: CDR1 MNHEY, CDR2 SVGAGI. Trimming left V 2 bases short and J 7 bases short, with 18 bases between. The CDR3 sequence is 15 residues long. This chain's CDR3 is CASSYQSSVGGEQYF. The CDR3 DNA follows: TGTGCCAGCAGTTACCAATCTAGCGTAGGAGGGGAGCAGTACTTC.

This clone was counted between two and nine times. The J gene is TRBJ1-1, the V gene TRBV19, with D maybe TRBD1 (6 bases). V dropped 3 bases and J dropped 1 base, with 12 bases sitting between them. This CDR3 has 15 residues. Germline values: CDR1 LNHDA, CDR2 SQIVND (reference sequence). The CDR3 here is CASSIRGHKNTEAFF. Written as DNA, the CDR3 is TGTGCCAGTAGTATTAGGGGACACAAGAACACTGAAGCTTTCTTT.

The chain carries TRBV10-1 and TRBJ2-1, with D possibly TRBD2 on 5 matching bases. Germline assignment: CDR1 WNHNN and CDR2 SYGVQD (reference sequence). The CDR3 covers 11 residues. V gave up 7 bases and J gave up 12 bases, with 13 bases separating them. DNA for the CDR3: TGCGCCAGCATTAAGCGGACGGGGCAGTTCTTC. This sequence encodes CASIKRTGQFF.

This chain joins TRBV3-1 (or the pseudogene TRBV3-2) and TRBJ2-2; 15 bases line up with TRBD2. With V trimmed by 3 bases and J by 4 bases, 6 bases remained unmatched. Per the germline V gene, CDR1 is LGHDT and CDR2 is YNNKEL (reference sequence). CDR3 length: 18 residues. The CDR3 region is CASSQSPGLAGGTGELFF. The CDR3 bases are TGTGCCAGCAGCCAGTCTCCGGGACTAGCGGGAGGCACCGGGGAGCTGTTTTTT.

A note on this clone: Additional DNA sequences in this sample encode the identical CDR3. The genes are TRBV6-5 and TRBJ1-1, with 9 bases aligning to TRBD1. Per the germline V gene, CDR1 is MNHEY and CDR2 is SVGAGI. After removal of 2 bases from V and 0 bases from J, the junction contained 1 base not matched to a gene. There are 15 residues in the CDR3. The CDR3 here is CASSYGTGMNTEAFF. CDR3 DNA: TGTGCCAGCAGTTACGGGACAGGGATGAACACTGAAGCTTTCTTT.

This clone has a single count. The V and J genes are TRBV19 and TRBJ1-2; 8 bases line up with TRBD1. This CDR3 contains 15 residues. CDR1 is LNHDA, CDR2 SQIVND, per germline (reference sequence). The V gene end was trimmed by 1 base and the J gene end by 7 bases; junction bases not matched to a gene: 8. CDR3 bases: TGTGCCAGTAGTATAGCGCCTCAGGGGGCAATTGGCTACACCTTC. Translation: CASSIAPQGAIGYTF.

The chain links TRBV27 to TRBJ2-4; 7 nucleotides agree with TRBD1. This CDR3 contains 13 residues. CDR1 is MNHEY, CDR2 SMNVEV, per germline (reference sequence). The ends lost 5 bases at V and 15 bases at J; junction bases unmatched: 13. The CDR3 sequence: CASSADRARSRYF. The CDR3 bases are TGTGCCAGCAGTGCAGACAGGGCTAGGAGTCGGTACTTC.

This clone has more than one count but fewer than ten. The chain employs TRBV28 and TRBJ2-7; 7 bases line up with TRBD1. This CDR3 spans 16 amino acids. The germline CDR1 and CDR2 sequences are MDHEN and SYDVKM. J gave up 5 bases and V 5 bases, and 15 bases lay outside the gene matches. The CDR3 DNA follows: TGTGCCAGCAGTGATACCTCGACAGGGCTCTTGAACGAGCAGTACTTC. Translated: CASSDTSTGLLNEQYF.

The rearrangement joins TRBV3-1 (or the pseudogene TRBV3-2) to TRBJ1-1, with TRBD1 identical over 7 bases. Trimming at V came to 0 bases and at J to 1 base, leaving 8 bases not matched to a gene. Germline V CDR1 and CDR2: LGHDT, YNNKEL (reference sequence). This CDR3 comprises 17 residues. CDR3 residues: CASSQEIARGWNTEAFF. The CDR3 coding sequence is TGTGCCAGCAGCCAAGAAATAGCCAGGGGGTGGAACACTGAAGCTTTCTTT.

This chain uses TRBV3-1 (or the pseudogene TRBV3-2) with TRBJ2-5, with unresolved D. In germline, CDR1 is LGHDT, CDR2 YNNKEL (reference sequence). Trimming removed 0 bases at V and 5 bases at J, with 7 bases between. The CDR3 is made up of 13 amino acids. The CDR3 region has the DNA TGTGCCAGCAGCCAAGATACAGTGGAGACCCAGTACTTC. Protein sequence: CASSQDTVETQYF.

This clone appeared a single time. The chain links TRBV6-5 to TRBJ1-4; D call uncertain. Trimming pared 3 bases from V and 0 bases from J, leaving 11 bases between. The CDR3 has 16 residues. Germline V gene lookup returns CDR1 MNHEY and CDR2 SVGAGI. The CDR3 DNA is TGTGCCAGCAGTTATCAGGCAACCACAACTAATGAAAAACTGTTTTTT. Encoded protein: CASSYQATTTNEKLFF.

This chain connects TRBV5-6 to TRBJ1-1; TRBD1 matches at 11 bases. V was pared by 2 bases and J by 3 bases, with 6 bases of the junction left unmatched. The germline gives CDR1 SGHDT, CDR2 YYEEEE. The CDR3 is 16 residues long. The CDR3 protein is CASSFGTGGLYTEAFF. CDR3 nucleotide sequence: TGTGCCAGCAGCTTCGGGACAGGGGGTTTGTACACTGAAGCTTTCTTT.

This chain joins TRBV6-5 and TRBJ1-5, with TRBD1 identical over 7 bases. CDR3 length: 15 residues. The germline gives CDR1 MNHEY, CDR2 SVGAGI. Losses at the gene ends were 6 bases for V and 4 bases for J; bases not matched to a gene: 9. The CDR3 spells CASRPTGTANQPQHF. The CDR3 nucleotides read TGTGCCAGCAGACCGACAGGGACCGCGAATCAGCCCCAGCATTTT.

The chain joins TRBV27 to TRBJ1-6; 8 bases map to TRBD1. Germline V gene sequence: CDR1 MNHEY, CDR2 SMNVEV (reference sequence). Trimming cost V 4 bases and J 0 bases; bases outside gene matches: 8. The CDR3 loop spans 18 amino acids. The CDR3 is CASSSGAGGPSYNSPLHF. In DNA, the CDR3 is TGTGCCAGCAGTTCAGGGGCAGGGGGCCCCTCCTATAATTCACCCCTCCACTTT.

This clone was seen once. The chain employs TRBV3-1 (or the pseudogene TRBV3-2) and TRBJ2-1; TRBD2 aligns across 9 bases. V shed 1 base and J 10 bases; nucleotides not matched to a gene: 5. The V gene's germline CDR1 is LGHDT and CDR2 YNNKEL (reference sequence). The CDR3 runs to 14 residues. DNA of the CDR3: TGTGCCAGCAGCCAAGGGACTAGCGTTTACGAGCAGTTCTTC. Protein: CASSQGTSVYEQFF.

V is TRBV2 and J is TRBJ1-3; D is unresolved. Trimming cost V 5 bases and J 0 bases, with 8 bases left between them. Germline V lookup: CDR1 SNHLY, CDR2 FYNNEI. This CDR3 spans 14 amino acids. As DNA, the CDR3 is TGTGCCAGCAGTCGCGGCAACTCTGGAAACACCATATATTTT. Translating it yields CASSRGNSGNTIYF.

This chain connects TRBV27 to TRBJ2-1, with 8 positions matching TRBD2. The CDR3 extends over 16 amino acids. Germline lookup yields CDR1 MNHEY and CDR2 SMNVEV (reference sequence). The junction had 6 bases not matched to a gene; V was cut back by 4 bases and J by 1 base. The CDR3 sequence is CASSSPGLGSYNEQFF. The CDR3 DNA reads as TGTGCCAGCAGTTCGCCGGGACTAGGGTCCTACAATGAGCAGTTCTTC.

The rearrangement uses TRBV7-3 and TRBJ2-7; possible D gene TRBD2, 6 bases. V gave up 2 bases and J gave up 3 bases, with 8 bases separating them. The CDR3 runs to 13 residues. Germline loops: CDR1 SGHTA, CDR2 FQGTGA. CDR3: CASSLWRGYEQYF. Here the CDR3 DNA reads TGTGCCAGCAGCTTATGGAGGGGCTACGAGCAGTACTTC.

The chain is built from TRBV7-8 and TRBJ2-3; 11 bases map to TRBD2. Germline-derived CDR1 and CDR2 are SGHVS and FQNEAQ. V lost 1 base and J lost 4; bases outside the gene matches: 1. The CDR3 runs 15 residues. CDR3 loop: CASSLVLAGADTQYF. CDR3 coding DNA: TGTGCCAGCAGCTTAGTACTAGCGGGAGCAGATACGCAGTATTTT.

The V call is TRBV5-4, the J call TRBJ2-1; 8 nucleotides match TRBD2. The V segment lost 2 bases and the J segment 10 bases; nucleotides outside the gene matches: 11. The length of the CDR3 is 15 residues. Germline V gene lookup returns CDR1 SGHNT and CDR2 YYREEE (reference sequence). The CDR3 bases are TGTGCCAGCAGCTTAGCGGGAGCGTTTAGGGGGGAGCAGTTCTTC. It yields the protein CASSLAGAFRGEQFF.

This clone is a singleton in its sample. This chain joins TRBV29-1 and TRBJ1-1, with D possibly being TRBD1 (5 bases). Trimming stripped 7 bases from V and 1 base from J, with 10 bases between. The CDR3 consists of 12 residues. Germline CDR1 SQVTM, CDR2 ANQGSEA. The CDR3 coding sequence is TGCAGCGCCTGGACACAGAACACTGAAGCTTTCTTT. Its translation is CSAWTQNTEAFF.

J is TRBJ1-2 and V is TRBV9; D is uncertain. Germline V gene data show CDR1 as SGDLS and CDR2 as YYNGEE. Trimming stripped 1 base from V and 1 base from J, with 11 bases between. This CDR3 has 15 residues. The CDR3 protein is CASSVQDGYNYGYTF. DNA of the CDR3: TGTGCCAGCAGCGTACAGGATGGGTATAACTATGGCTACACCTTC.